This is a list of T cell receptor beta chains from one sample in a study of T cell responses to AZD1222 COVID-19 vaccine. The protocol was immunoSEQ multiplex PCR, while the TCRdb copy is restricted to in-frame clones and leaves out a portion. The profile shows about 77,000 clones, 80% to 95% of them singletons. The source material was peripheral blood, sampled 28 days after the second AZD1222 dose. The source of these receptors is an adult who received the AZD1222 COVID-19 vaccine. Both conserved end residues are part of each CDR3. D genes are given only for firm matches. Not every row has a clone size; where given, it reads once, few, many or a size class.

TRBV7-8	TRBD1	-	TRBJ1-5	TGTGCCAGCAGCTTAAACAGAGAACAGGGGCGTCATCAGCCCCAGCATTTT	CASSLNREQGRHQPQHF
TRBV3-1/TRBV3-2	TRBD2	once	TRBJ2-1	TGTGCCAGCAGCCAAGCGGATAGCGGGAGATCTTCCTACAATGAGCAGTTCTTC	CASSQADSGRSSYNEQFF
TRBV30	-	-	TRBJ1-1	TGTGCCTGGAGTGGCGGACAGCTAAACACTGAAGCTTTCTTT	CAWSGGQLNTEAFF
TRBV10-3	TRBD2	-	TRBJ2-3	TGTGCCATCAGTGAGTCGATTAGCGGGGCCTTCACAGATACGCAGTATTTT	CAISESISGAFTDTQYF
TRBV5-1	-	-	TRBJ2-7	TGCGCCAGCAGCTTGGGTCGGGGCTCCTACGAGCAGTACTTC	CASSLGRGSYEQYF
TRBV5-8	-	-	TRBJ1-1	TGTGCCAGCAGCTTGACAGGCCCGAACACTGAAGCTTTCTTT	CASSLTGPNTEAFF
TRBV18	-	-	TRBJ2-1	TGTGCCAGCTCACCTAGGGGGGACTTCTCCTACAATGAGCAGTTCTTC	CASSPRGDFSYNEQFF
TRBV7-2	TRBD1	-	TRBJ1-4	TGTGCCAGCAGCCCGGACAGGGTCCTAGGTGAAAAACTGTTTTTT	CASSPDRVLGEKLFF
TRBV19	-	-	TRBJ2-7	TGTGCCAGTAGTTCGGTAGAAGGACTCGAGCAGTACTTC	CASSSVEGLEQYF
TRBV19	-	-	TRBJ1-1	TGTGCCAGTAGTATAGCCCTCCAGAACACTGAAGCTTTCTTT	CASSIALQNTEAFF
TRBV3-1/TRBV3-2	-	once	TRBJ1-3	TGTGCCAGCAGCCGGTCCCTACCCTCTGGAAACACCATATATTTT	CASSRSLPSGNTIYF
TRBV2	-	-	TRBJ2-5	TGTGCCAGCGCAGGGGAGTGGGAGACCCAGTACTTC	CASAGEWETQYF
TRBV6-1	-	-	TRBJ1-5	TGTGCCAGCAGTGAAAGTCAGCCATATAGCAATCAGCCCCAGCATTTT	CASSESQPYSNQPQHF
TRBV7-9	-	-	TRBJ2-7	TGTGCCAGCAGCTTGCCACAGGGTTCCTACGAGCAGTACTTC	CASSLPQGSYEQYF
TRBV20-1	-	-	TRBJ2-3	TGCAGTGCTAGTCTTAGCGCGAGTAGTTCGGATACGCAGTATTTT	CSASLSASSSDTQYF
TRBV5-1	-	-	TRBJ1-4	TGCGCCAGCAGCTCCGCAACTAATGAAAAACTGTTTTTT	CASSSATNEKLFF
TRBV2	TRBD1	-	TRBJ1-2	TGTGCCAGCAGCCACCTGTGGACAGGCGATAACTATGGCTACACCTTC	CASSHLWTGDNYGYTF
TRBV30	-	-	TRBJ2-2	TGTGCCTGGAGTGGGGACAATCTGGCCTTGGCCGGGGAGCTGTTTTTT	CAWSGDNLALAGELFF
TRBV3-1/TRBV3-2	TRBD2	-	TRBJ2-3	TGTGCCAGCAGCCCCGGGACTAGTCCAGATACGCAGTATTTT	CASSPGTSPDTQYF
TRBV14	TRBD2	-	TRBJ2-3	TGTGCCAGCAGCTGGACTAGCGGTACAGATACGCAGTATTTT	CASSWTSGTDTQYF
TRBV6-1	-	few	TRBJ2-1	TGTGCCAGCAGTGAAGCTCCCGGGGCTAGCAGGTACAATGAGCAGTTCTTC	CASSEAPGASRYNEQFF
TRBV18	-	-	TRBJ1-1	TGTGCCAGCTCACCGTCAGGGTTGAACACTGAAGCTTTCTTT	CASSPSGLNTEAFF
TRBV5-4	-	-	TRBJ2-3	TGTGCCAGCAGCTTGGCGGGGGTTCTTGCGCGGGATACGCAGTATTTT	CASSLAGVLARDTQYF
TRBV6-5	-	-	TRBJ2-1	TGTGCCAGCAGTTACTCGGACTATAGCTCCTACAATGAGCAGTTCTTC	CASSYSDYSSYNEQFF
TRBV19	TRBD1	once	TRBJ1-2	TGTGCCAGTAGTTACACAGGGGGCGGAGGCTACACCTTC	CASSYTGGGGYTF
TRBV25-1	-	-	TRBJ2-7	TGTGCCAGCAGTGTCGGCGGGGCTTACGAGCAGTACTTC	CASSVGGAYEQYF
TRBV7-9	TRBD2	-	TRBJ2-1	TGTGCCAGCAGCGAAGATAGCGGGATATCCTACAATGAGCAGTTCTTC	CASSEDSGISYNEQFF
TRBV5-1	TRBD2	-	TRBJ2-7	TGCGCCAGCAGCTCGGGGACTAGTGGTTACGAGCAGTACTTC	CASSSGTSGYEQYF
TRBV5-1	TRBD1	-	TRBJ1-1	TGCGCCAGCAGCCCCAACAGGGGAGCCACTGAAGCTTTCTTT	CASSPNRGATEAFF
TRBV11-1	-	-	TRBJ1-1	TGTGCCAGCAGCACCGGACGGCGCAGGGACACTGAAGCTTTCTTT	CASSTGRRRDTEAFF
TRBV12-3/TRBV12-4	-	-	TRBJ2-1	TGTGCCAGCAGTTTAAGGGATGACAATGAGCAGTTCTTC	CASSLRDDNEQFF
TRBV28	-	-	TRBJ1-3	TGTGCCAGCAGTCTTCCTAGGGGTTCCTCTGGAAACACCATATATTTT	CASSLPRGSSGNTIYF
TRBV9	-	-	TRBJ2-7	TGTGCCAGCAGCGTAGAGCCCCAAACAGTATACGAGCAGTACTTC	CASSVEPQTVYEQYF
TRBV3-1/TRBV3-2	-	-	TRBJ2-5	TGTGCCAGCAGCCAAGAGCGGTTTCAAGAGACCCAGTACTTC	CASSQERFQETQYF
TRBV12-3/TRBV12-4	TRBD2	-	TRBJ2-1	TGTGCCAGCAGTTCCGGACTAGAGGGTGAGCAGTTCTTC	CASSSGLEGEQFF
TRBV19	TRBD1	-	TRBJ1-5	TGTGCCAGTAGTATGAGGGGACAGCTAAATCAGCCCCAGCATTTT	CASSMRGQLNQPQHF
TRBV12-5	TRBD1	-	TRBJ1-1	TGTGCTAGAAGAACAGAAACAGGGGGCATAACTGAAGCTTTCTTT	CARRTETGGITEAFF
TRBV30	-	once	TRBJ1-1	TGTGCCTGGAGTCTTGGTTTGAACACTGAAGCTTTCTTT	CAWSLGLNTEAFF
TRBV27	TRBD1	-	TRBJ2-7	TGTGCCAGCAGTTGGCGACAGGGCAACTACGAGCAGTACTTC	CASSWRQGNYEQYF
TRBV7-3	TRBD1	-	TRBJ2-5	TGTGCCAGCAGCAGCGCGACAGGGGGTTTAGAGACCCAGTACTTC	CASSSATGGLETQYF
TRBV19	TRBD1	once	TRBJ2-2	TGTGCCAGCCAACCGACAGGGGGCTCCGGGGAGCTGTTTTTT	CASQPTGGSGELFF